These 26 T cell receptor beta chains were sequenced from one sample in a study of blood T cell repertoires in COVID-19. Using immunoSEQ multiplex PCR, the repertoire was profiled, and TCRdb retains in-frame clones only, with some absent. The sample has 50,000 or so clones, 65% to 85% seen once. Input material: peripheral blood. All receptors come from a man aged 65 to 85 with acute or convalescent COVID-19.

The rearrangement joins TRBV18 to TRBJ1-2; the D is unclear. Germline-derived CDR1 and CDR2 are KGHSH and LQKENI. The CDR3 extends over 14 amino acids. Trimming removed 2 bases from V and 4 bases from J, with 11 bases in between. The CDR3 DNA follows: TGTGCCAGCTCACCATCAGAGGAAAGCTATGGCTACACCTTC. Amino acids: CASSPSEESYGYTF.

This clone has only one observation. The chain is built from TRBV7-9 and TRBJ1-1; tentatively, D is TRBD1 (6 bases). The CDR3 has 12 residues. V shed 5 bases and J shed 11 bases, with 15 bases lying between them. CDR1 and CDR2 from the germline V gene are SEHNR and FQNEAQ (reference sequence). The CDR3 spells CASSLDIQGAFF. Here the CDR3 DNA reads TGTGCCAGCAGCCTCGACATTCAGGGGGCTTTCTTT.

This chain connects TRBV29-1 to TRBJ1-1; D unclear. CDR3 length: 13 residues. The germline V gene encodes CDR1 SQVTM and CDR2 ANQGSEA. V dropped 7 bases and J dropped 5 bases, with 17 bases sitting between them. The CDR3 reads CSGSSGGGTEAFF. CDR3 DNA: TGCAGCGGCTCTTCCGGTGGAGGGACTGAAGCTTTCTTT. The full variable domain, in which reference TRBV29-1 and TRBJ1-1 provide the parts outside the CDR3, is SAVISQKPSRDICQRGTSLTIQCQVDSQVTMMFWYRQQPGQSLTLIATANQGSEATYESGFVIDKFPISRPNLTFSTLTVSNMSPEDSSIYLCSGSSGGGTEAFFGQGTRLTVV.

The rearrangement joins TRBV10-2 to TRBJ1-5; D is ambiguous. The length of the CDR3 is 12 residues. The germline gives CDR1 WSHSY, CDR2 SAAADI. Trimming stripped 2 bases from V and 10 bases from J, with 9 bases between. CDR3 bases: TGCGCCAGCAGTGAGAACCCGACTCCCCAGCATTTT. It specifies CASSENPTPQHF.

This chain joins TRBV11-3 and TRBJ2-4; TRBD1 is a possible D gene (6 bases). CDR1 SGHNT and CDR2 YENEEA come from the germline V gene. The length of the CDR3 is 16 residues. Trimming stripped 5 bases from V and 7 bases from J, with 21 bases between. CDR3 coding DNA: TGTGCCAGCAGCACAGCCTCAGGCAGGGGCCGGAACATTCAGTACTTC. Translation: CASSTASGRGRNIQYF.

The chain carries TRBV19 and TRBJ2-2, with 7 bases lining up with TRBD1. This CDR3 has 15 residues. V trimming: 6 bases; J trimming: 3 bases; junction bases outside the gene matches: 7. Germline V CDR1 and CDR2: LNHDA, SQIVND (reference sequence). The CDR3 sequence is CASSRGGIDTGELFF. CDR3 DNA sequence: TGTGCCAGTAGCCGAGGGGGCATCGACACCGGGGAGCTGTTTTTT.

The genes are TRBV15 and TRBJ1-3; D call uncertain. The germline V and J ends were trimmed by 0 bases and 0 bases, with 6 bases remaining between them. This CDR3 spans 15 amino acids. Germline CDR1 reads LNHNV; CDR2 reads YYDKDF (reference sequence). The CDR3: CATSRDSGSGNTIYF. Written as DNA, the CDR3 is TGTGCCACCAGCAGAGACTCGGGCTCTGGAAACACCATATATTTT.

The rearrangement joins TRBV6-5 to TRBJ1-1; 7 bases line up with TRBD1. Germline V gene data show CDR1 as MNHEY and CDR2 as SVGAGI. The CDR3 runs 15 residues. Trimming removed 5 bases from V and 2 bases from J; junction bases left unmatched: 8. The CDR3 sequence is CASSPDRPVNTEAFF. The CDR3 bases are TGTGCCAGCAGTCCGGACAGGCCAGTAAACACTGAAGCTTTCTTT.

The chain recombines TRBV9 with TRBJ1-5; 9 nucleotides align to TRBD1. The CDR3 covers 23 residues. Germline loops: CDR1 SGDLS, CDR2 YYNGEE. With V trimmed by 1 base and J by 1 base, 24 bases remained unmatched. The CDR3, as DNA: TGTGCCAGCAGCGTAAGTCTACATGCGAAGAGACAGGGGGTAGTAAAGAGCAATCAGCCCCAGCATTTT. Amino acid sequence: CASSVSLHAKRQGVVKSNQPQHF. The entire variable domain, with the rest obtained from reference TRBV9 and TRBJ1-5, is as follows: DSGVTQTPKHLITATGQRVTLRCSPRSGDLSVYWYQQSLDQGLQFLIQYYNGEERAKGNILERFSAQQFPDLHSELNLSSLELGDSALYFCASSVSLHAKRQGVVKSNQPQHFGDGTRLSIL.

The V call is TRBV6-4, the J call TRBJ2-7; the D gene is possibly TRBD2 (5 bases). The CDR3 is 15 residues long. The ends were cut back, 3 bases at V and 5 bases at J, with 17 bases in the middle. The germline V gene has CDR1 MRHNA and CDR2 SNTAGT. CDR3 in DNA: TGTGCCAGCAGTGAGTCCGGGGTGGTGCCCCACGAGCAGTACTTC. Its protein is CASSESGVVPHEQYF.

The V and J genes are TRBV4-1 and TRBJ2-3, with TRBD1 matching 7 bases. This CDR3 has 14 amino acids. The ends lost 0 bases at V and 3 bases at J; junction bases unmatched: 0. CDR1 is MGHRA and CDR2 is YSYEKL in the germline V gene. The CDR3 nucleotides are TGCGCCAGCAGCCAAGACAGGGGGACAGATACGCAGTATTTT. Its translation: CASSQDRGTDTQYF.

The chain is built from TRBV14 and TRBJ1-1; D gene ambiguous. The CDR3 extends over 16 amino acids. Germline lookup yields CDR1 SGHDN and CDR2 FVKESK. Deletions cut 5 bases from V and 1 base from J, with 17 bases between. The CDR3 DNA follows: TGTGCCAGCAGCGCCGGCCTCCCGCGGGAGAACACTGAAGCTTTCTTT. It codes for CASSAGLPRENTEAFF.

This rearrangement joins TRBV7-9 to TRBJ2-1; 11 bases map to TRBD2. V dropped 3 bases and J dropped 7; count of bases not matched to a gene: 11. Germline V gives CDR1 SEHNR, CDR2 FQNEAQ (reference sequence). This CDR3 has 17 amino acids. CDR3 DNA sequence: TGTGCCAGCAGCTTTGTTGCTGGGACTAGCGGTGTTAATGAGCAGTTCTTC. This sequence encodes CASSFVAGTSGVNEQFF.

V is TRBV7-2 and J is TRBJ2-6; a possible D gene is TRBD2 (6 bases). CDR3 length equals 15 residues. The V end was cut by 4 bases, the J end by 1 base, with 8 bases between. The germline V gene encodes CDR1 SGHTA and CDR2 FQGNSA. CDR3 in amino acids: CASSYRGSGANVLTF. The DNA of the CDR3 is TGTGCCAGCAGCTACCGGGGGTCTGGGGCCAACGTCCTGACTTTC.

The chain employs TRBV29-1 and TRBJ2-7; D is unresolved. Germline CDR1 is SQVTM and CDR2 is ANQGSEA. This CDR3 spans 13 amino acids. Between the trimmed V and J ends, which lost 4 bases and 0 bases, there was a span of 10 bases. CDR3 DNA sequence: TGCAGCGTTGTGGCAGGCAACTCCTACGAGCAGTACTTC. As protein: CSVVAGNSYEQYF.

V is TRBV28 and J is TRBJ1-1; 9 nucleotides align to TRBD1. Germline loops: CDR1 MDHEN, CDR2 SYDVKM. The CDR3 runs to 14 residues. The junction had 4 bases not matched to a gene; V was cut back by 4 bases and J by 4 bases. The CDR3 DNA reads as TGTGCCAGCAGTTCCGCGGACAGGGGCACTGAAGCTTTCTTT. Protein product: CASSSADRGTEAFF.

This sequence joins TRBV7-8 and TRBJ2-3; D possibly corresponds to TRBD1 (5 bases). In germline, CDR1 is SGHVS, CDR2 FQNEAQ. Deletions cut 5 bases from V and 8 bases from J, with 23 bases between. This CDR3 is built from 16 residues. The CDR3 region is CASSAHPTDTFFTQYF. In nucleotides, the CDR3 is TGTGCCAGCAGCGCCCACCCTACGGACACGTTTTTTACGCAGTATTTT. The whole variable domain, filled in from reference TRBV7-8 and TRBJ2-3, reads GAGVSQSPRYKVAKRGQDVALRCDPISGHVSLFWYQQALGQGPEFLTYFQNEAQLDKSGLPSDRFFAERPEGSVSTLKIQRTQQEDSAVYLCASSAHPTDTFFTQYFGPGTRLTVL.

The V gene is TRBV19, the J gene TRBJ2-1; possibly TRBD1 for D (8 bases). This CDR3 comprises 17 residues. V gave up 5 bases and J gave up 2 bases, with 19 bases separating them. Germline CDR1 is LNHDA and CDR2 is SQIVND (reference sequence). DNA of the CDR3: TGTGCCAGTAGTGAATCTATAACAGGGGGGGCCTACAATGAGCAGTTCTTC. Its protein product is CASSESITGGAYNEQFF.

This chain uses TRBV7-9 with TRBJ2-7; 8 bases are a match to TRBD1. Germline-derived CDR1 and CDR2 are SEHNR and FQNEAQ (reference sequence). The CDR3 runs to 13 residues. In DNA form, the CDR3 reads TGTGCAAGTACCGGGACAGGATCCTACGAGCAGTACTTC. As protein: CASTGTGSYEQYF. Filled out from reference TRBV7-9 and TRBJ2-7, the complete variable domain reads DTGVSQNPRHKITKRGQNVTFRCDPISEHNRLYWYRQTLGQGPEFLTYFQNEAQLEKSRLLSDRFSAERPKGSFSTLEIQRTEQGDSAMYLCASTGTGSYEQYFGPGTRLTVT.

The CDR3: CAWIAGAAYNEQFF. The CDR3 DNA reads as TGTGCCTGGATAGCGGGAGCGGCCTACAATGAGCAGTTCTTC. The chain has TRBV30 and TRBJ2-1; 9 bases line up with TRBD2. This CDR3 comprises 14 residues. V trimming: 4 bases; J trimming: 2 bases; junction bases outside the gene matches: 3. Per germline, CDR1 GTSNPN and CDR2 SVGIG (reference sequence).

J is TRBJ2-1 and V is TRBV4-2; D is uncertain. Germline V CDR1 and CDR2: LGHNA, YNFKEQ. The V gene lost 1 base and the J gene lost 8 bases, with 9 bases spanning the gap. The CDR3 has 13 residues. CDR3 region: CASSQVESHEQFF. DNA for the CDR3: TGTGCCAGCAGCCAAGTGGAGTCCCATGAGCAGTTCTTC.

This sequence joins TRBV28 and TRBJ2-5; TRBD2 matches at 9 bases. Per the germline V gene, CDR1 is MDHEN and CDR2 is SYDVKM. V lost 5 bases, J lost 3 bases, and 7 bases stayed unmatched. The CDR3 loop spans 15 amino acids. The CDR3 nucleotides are TGTGCCAGCAGTGTAGCGGGAGAATTGGAAGAGACCCAGTACTTC. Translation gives CASSVAGELEETQYF.

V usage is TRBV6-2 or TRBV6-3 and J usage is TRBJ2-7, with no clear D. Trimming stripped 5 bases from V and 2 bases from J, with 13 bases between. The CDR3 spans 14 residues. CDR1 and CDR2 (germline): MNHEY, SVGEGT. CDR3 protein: CASSGRSITYEQYF. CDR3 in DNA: TGTGCCAGCAGTGGCCGCTCAATAACCTACGAGCAGTACTTC.

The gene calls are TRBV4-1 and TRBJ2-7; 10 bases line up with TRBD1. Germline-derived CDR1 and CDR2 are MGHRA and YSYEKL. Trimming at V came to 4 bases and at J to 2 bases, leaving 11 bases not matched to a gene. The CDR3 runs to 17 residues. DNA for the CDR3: TGCGCCAGCAGCCTTCAGGATTATGGGACAGGGGCCTACGAGCAGTACTTC. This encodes CASSLQDYGTGAYEQYF.

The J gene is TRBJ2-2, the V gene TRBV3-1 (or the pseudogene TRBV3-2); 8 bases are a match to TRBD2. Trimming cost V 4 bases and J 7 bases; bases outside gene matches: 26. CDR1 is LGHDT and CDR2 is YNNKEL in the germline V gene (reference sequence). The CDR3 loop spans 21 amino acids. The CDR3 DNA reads TGTGCCAGCAGCCCCGAAACCGGGGTAGCGGGGTTACCATCGCCCGGCGGGGAGCTGTTTTTT. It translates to CASSPETGVAGLPSPGGELFF.

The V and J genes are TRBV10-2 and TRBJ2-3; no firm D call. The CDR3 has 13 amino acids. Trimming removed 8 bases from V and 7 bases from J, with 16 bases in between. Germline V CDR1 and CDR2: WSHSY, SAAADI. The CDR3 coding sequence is TGCGCCAGCTTACTAAGCCTCCCGTATACGCAGTATTTT. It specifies CASLLSLPYTQYF.